Each of the 9 T cell receptor beta chains below was sequenced from the same sample in a study of CD8+CD57+ T cells in acquired aplastic anemia. Genomic DNA constituted the template upon which TCR beta VDJ and CDR3 profiling was performed. TCRdb recomputed calls from the reads with MiXCR, one row per CDR3 protein. Of tens of thousands of distinct CDR3 sequences in the sample, around 72% were seen once. Source material: sorted CD4+, CD8+, or CD8+CD57+ T cells (not recorded which) from PBMCs. These receptors originate from a human donor in good health, serving as a control.

The V call is TRBV2, the J call TRBJ1-3; no definite D call. V lost 7 bases, J lost 0 bases, and 7 bases lay in between. The germline V gene encodes CDR1 SNHLY and CDR2 FYNNEI. The CDR3 loop spans 13 amino acids. In DNA form, the CDR3 reads TGTGCCAGCAATATCTTCTCTGGAAACACCATATATTTT. This sequence encodes CASNIFSGNTIYF.

This clonotype has a handful of counts. The CDR3 loop reads CAIMGGGDPSYEQYF. CDR3 nucleotides: TGTGCCATCATGGGGGGCGGAGACCCCTCCTACGAGCAGTACTTC. This chain connects TRBV10-3 to TRBJ2-7; D is tentatively TRBD1 or TRBD2 (6 bases each). From germline, CDR1 is ENHRY and CDR2 SYGVKD. The CDR3 sequence is 15 residues long. Between the trimmed V and J ends, which lost 7 bases and 0 bases, there was a span of 16 bases.

This rearrangement joins TRBV19 to TRBJ1-1; 7 bases are a match to TRBD1. CDR1 and CDR2 (germline): LNHDA, SQIVND (reference sequence). V was pared by 5 bases and J by 0 bases, with 3 bases of the junction left unmatched. The CDR3 sequence is 14 residues long. The CDR3 spells CASSRTGVNTEAFF. In DNA, the CDR3 is TGTGCCAGTAGTCGGACAGGAGTGAACACTGAAGCTTTCTTT.

The chain carries TRBV2 and TRBJ2-5, with 8 positions matching TRBD2. J lost 4 bases, V lost 4 bases, and 8 bases had no gene match. CDR1 is SNHLY and CDR2 is FYNNEI in the germline V gene. CDR3 length: 15 residues. The CDR3 region has the DNA TGTGCCAGCAGTGTTTACGGGGGGGAGGGAGAGACCCAGTACTTC. Protein product: CASSVYGGEGETQYF.

V gene TRBV20-1 combines with J gene TRBJ1-1; the match to TRBD1 covers 8 bases. The CDR3 length is 14 residues. V lost 5 bases to trimming and J lost 0 bases; unmatched junction nucleotides: 5. CDR1 is DFQATT, CDR2 SNEGSKA, per germline (reference sequence). The CDR3 is CSAPRTGLNTEAFF. The CDR3 DNA reads TGCAGTGCTCCACGGACAGGGCTGAACACTGAAGCTTTCTTT.

This sequence joins TRBV10-2 and TRBJ2-5; TRBD1 is a possible D gene (5 bases). Germline assignment: CDR1 WSHSY and CDR2 SAAADI. V lost 8 bases, J lost 5 bases, and 21 bases lay in between. This CDR3 contains 15 residues. The CDR3 loop is CASSSPGSLGETQYF. As DNA, the CDR3 is TGCGCCAGCTCATCCCCAGGGTCGTTGGGGGAGACCCAGTACTTC.

This sequence joins TRBV3-1 and TRBJ2-5; D possibly corresponds to TRBD1 (6 bases). The germline V gene encodes CDR1 LGHDT and CDR2 YNNKEL (reference sequence). The CDR3 sequence is 17 residues long. Deletions cut 1 base from V and 2 bases from J, with 17 bases between. CDR3 region: CASSQVTVPRGQETQYF. In DNA, the CDR3 is TGTGCCAGCAGCCAAGTCACCGTCCCCAGGGGTCAAGAGACCCAGTACTTC.

J is TRBJ2-5 and V is TRBV7-2; D uncertain. Germline V gene lookup returns CDR1 SGHTA and CDR2 FQGNSA. The length of the CDR3 is 9 residues. V lost 8 bases to trimming and J lost 5 bases, with 3 bases between them. CDR3: CASGETQYF. As DNA, the CDR3 is TGTGCCAGCGGGGAGACCCAGTACTTC. Looking up the rest from reference TRBV7-2 and TRBJ2-5 gives the full variable domain: GAGVSQSPSNKVTEKGKDVELRCDPISGHTALYWYRQSLGQGLEFLIYFQGNSAPDKSGLPSDRFSAERTGGSVSTLTIQRTQQEDSAVYLCASGETQYFGPGTRLLVL.

The CDR3 here is CATSRDYGFQPQHF. CDR3 in DNA: TGTGCCACCAGCAGAGATTACGGGTTTCAGCCCCAGCATTTT. The rearrangement joins TRBV15 to TRBJ1-5; D not resolved. The CDR3 length is 14 residues. From germline, CDR1 is LNHNV and CDR2 YYDKDF (reference sequence). Trimming took off 0 bases at V and 6 bases at J, with 9 bases between the two ends. Full variable domain (rest looked up from reference TRBV15 and TRBJ1-5): DAMVIQNPRYQVTQFGKPVTLSCSQTLNHNVMYWYQQKSSQAPKLLFHYYDKDFNNEADTPDNFQSRRPNTSFCFLDIRSPGLGDTAMYLCATSRDYGFQPQHFGDGTRLSIL.